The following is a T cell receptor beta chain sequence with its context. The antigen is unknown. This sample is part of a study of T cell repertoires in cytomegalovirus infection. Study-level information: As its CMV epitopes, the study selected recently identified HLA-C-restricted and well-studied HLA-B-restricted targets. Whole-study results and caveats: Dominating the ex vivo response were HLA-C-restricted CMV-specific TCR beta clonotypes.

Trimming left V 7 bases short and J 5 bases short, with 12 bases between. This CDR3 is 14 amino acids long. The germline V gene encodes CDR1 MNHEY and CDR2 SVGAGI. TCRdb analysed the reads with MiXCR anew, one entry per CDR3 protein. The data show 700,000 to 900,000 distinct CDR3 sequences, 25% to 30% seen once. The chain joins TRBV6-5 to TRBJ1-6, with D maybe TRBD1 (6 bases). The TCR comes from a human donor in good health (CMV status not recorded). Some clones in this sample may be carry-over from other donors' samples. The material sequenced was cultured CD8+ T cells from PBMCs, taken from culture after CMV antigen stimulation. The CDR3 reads CASIPGTNNSPLHF. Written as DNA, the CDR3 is TGTGCCAGCATACCCGGGACAAATAATTCACCCCTCCACTTT.